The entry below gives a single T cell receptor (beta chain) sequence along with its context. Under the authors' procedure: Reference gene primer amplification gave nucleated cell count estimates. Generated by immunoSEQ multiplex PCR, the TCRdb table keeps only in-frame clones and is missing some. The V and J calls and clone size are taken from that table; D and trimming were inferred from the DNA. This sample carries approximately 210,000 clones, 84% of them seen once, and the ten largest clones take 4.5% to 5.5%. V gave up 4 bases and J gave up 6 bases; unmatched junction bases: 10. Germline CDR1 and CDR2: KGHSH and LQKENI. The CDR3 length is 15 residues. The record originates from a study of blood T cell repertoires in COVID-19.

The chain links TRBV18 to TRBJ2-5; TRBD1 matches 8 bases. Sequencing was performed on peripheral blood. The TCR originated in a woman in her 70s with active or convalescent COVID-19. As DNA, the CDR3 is TGTGCCAGCTCACAAGCTCAGGGGGCGGCTAAGACCCAGTACTTC. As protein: CASSQAQGAAKTQYF. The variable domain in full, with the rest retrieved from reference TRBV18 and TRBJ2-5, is NAGVMQNPRHLVRRRGQEARLRCSPMKGHSHVYWYRQLPEEGLKFMVYLQKENIIDESGMPKERFSAEFPKEGPSILRIQQVVRGDSAAYFCASSQAQGAAKTQYFGPGTRLLVL.